What follows are 30 T cell receptor beta chains derived from one specimen sequenced in a study of shared clonotypes between healthy human individuals. Positively selected for CCR7, the CD45RO-negative cells used as naive CD8 cells excluded terminally differentiated effector memory CD45RA+ cells. Assay: immunoSEQ multiplex PCR; the TCRdb copy retains only in-frame clones and omits some. The sample consists of more than 2 million clones, about 93% of them appearing once. Input material: naive CD8+ T cells from PBMCs. The receptors come from a man younger than 30 in good health. Some clones in this sample may be carry-over from other donors' samples.

The rearrangement uses TRBV7-9 and TRBJ2-5; 7 bases line up with TRBD2. CDR1 is SEHNR, CDR2 FQNEAQ, per germline (reference sequence). The CDR3 loop spans 14 amino acids. Trimming cost V 4 bases and J 5 bases; bases outside gene matches: 7. CDR3 in amino acids: CASSSKLAVETQYF. CDR3 DNA sequence: TGTGCCAGCAGCTCCAAGCTAGCGGTCGAGACCCAGTACTTC.

The rearrangement uses TRBV2 and TRBJ2-7; 7 positions match TRBD2. This CDR3 is 15 amino acids long. Germline V gene lookup returns CDR1 SNHLY and CDR2 FYNNEI. The J segment lost 2 bases and the V segment lost 4 bases, leaving 8 bases of the junction unmatched. For the CDR3, the DNA is TGTGCCAGCAGTGCGATCGGGACTACTACCTACGAGCAGTACTTC. Protein sequence: CASSAIGTTTYEQYF.

This rearrangement joins TRBV6-6 to TRBJ2-3; D is possibly TRBD2 (5 bases). Germline V gene lookup returns CDR1 MNHNY and CDR2 SVGAGI (reference sequence). CDR3 length: 13 residues. V dropped 7 bases and J dropped 4 bases, with 12 bases sitting between them. CDR3 amino acids: CASTELGPDTQYF. CDR3 in DNA: TGTGCCAGCACCGAACTAGGGCCAGATACGCAGTATTTT.

The chain has TRBV5-1 and TRBJ1-2, with D tentatively TRBD1 (5 bases). CDR3 length: 14 residues. CDR1 SGHRS and CDR2 YFSETQ come from the germline V gene. Trimming removed 0 bases from V and 8 bases from J, with 14 bases in between. CDR3 residues: CASSLAGTGRGYTF. The CDR3 DNA follows: TGCGCCAGCAGCTTGGCCGGAACAGGAAGGGGCTACACCTTC.

The rearrangement links TRBV27 to TRBJ2-3, with unresolved D. The CDR3 covers 14 residues. V was clipped by 2 bases and J by 2 bases, with 8 bases between them. In germline, CDR1 is MNHEY, CDR2 SMNVEV (reference sequence). The CDR3 loop is CASSLVWTTDTQYF. The CDR3 DNA follows: TGTGCCAGCAGTTTAGTCTGGACCACAGATACGCAGTATTTT.

The CDR3 DNA follows: TGTGCCAGCAGCTCACGGACAGGGTTCTACAATGAGCAGTTCTTC. It translates to CASSSRTGFYNEQFF. This chain uses TRBV7-9 with TRBJ2-1; 8 bases are shared with TRBD1. The CDR3 loop spans 15 amino acids. V shed 4 bases, J shed 3 bases, and the junction held 5 bases outside the gene matches. Germline lookup yields CDR1 SEHNR and CDR2 FQNEAQ (reference sequence).

The chain carries TRBV18 and TRBJ2-5; 12 bases map to TRBD2. The tail of the sequence fits TRBJ2-7 better, so the J call may be wrong. Germline V gene sequence: CDR1 KGHSH, CDR2 LQKENI. This CDR3 is built from 16 residues. The CDR3 is CASSPTSGSGAYEQYF. The CDR3 nucleotides read TGTGCCAGCTCACCGACTAGCGGGAGCGGGGCCTACGAGCAGTACTTC.

This chain joins TRBV27 and TRBJ2-1; D is possibly TRBD1 or TRBD2 (5 bases each). Deletions cut 0 bases from V and 4 bases from J, with 16 bases between. CDR3 length equals 17 residues. CDR1 and CDR2 (germline): MNHEY, SMNVEV (reference sequence). DNA of the CDR3: TGTGCCAGCAGTTTATCGTCCGGGACGGAGCGTTACAATGAGCAGTTCTTC. Translated: CASSLSSGTERYNEQFF.

This chain links TRBV11-2 with TRBJ2-7; maybe TRBD2 (6 bases). The CDR3 consists of 15 residues. V lost 4 bases and J 2 bases, leaving 15 bases between the germline ends. The V gene's germline CDR1 is SGHAT and CDR2 FQNNGV. The CDR3 region has the DNA TGTGCCAGCAGCTACGGGGGAGCGGTGACCTACGAGCAGTACTTC. Amino acids: CASSYGGAVTYEQYF.

The chain joins TRBV9 to TRBJ2-1; D is unclear. Germline loops: CDR1 SGDLS, CDR2 YYNGEE. V lost 4 bases and J 2 bases, leaving 13 bases between the germline ends. The CDR3 runs 15 residues. CDR3 bases: TGTGCCAGCAGCCCCCGGTTTACAGCCTACAATGAGCAGTTCTTC. Its protein is CASSPRFTAYNEQFF. Together with reference TRBV9 and TRBJ2-1, the CDR3 gives the full variable domain: DSGVTQTPKHLITATGQRVTLRCSPRSGDLSVYWYQQSLDQGLQFLIQYYNGEERAKGNILERFSAQQFPDLHSELNLSSLELGDSALYFCASSPRFTAYNEQFFGPGTRLTVL.

In its sample, this clone was seen once. The rearrangement joins TRBV11-1 to TRBJ2-7, with 12 bases aligning to TRBD2. The CDR3 contains 15 residues. V trimming: 3 bases; J trimming: 4 bases; junction bases outside the gene matches: 4. Per the germline V gene, CDR1 is SGHAT and CDR2 is FQDESV (reference sequence). The CDR3 protein is CASSFGTSGQYEQYF. The DNA for the CDR3 is TGTGCCAGCAGCTTTGGGACTAGCGGGCAATACGAGCAGTACTTC.

The rearrangement links TRBV6-1 to TRBJ2-7; D remains unclear. The CDR3 runs 15 residues. In germline, CDR1 is MNHNS, CDR2 SASEGT. The ends were cut back, 1 base at V and 2 bases at J, with 12 bases in the middle. Here the CDR3 reads CASSEVDRGPYEQYF. The CDR3 DNA sequence: TGTGCCAGCAGTGAAGTAGATCGAGGACCCTACGAGCAGTACTTC.

V usage is TRBV29-1 and J usage is TRBJ1-2; a possible D gene is TRBD1 (5 bases). CDR3 length: 12 amino acids. Germline-derived CDR1 and CDR2 are SQVTM and ANQGSEA. With 6 bases removed from V and 0 bases from J, the gap between germline ends came to 8 bases. Here the CDR3 reads CSVDTPNYGYTF. The CDR3 nucleotides are TGCAGCGTGGACACTCCTAACTATGGCTACACCTTC.

For this clone: Within the sample, other DNA sequences also encode this same CDR3. The chain recombines TRBV7-3 with TRBJ2-7; D gene uncertain. Germline-derived CDR1 and CDR2 are SGHTA and FQGTGA. The length of the CDR3 is 13 residues. With 2 bases removed from V and 3 bases from J, the gap between germline ends came to 8 bases. The DNA for the CDR3 is TGTGCCAGCAGCTTACACGGCGGCTACGAGCAGTACTTC. This codes for CASSLHGGYEQYF.

This chain uses TRBV4-3 with TRBJ2-7; 10 positions agree with TRBD2. Germline CDR1 and CDR2: LGHNA and YSLEER. There are 21 residues in the CDR3. J lost 7 bases, V lost 0 bases, and 24 bases had no gene match. The CDR3 loop is CASSQDYPELAGDPNGGEQYF. CDR3 bases: TGCGCCAGCAGCCAAGATTACCCCGAGCTAGCGGGAGACCCAAACGGGGGAGAGCAGTACTTC.

The chain uses TRBV9 and TRBJ2-7; perhaps TRBD1 as D (7 bases). The CDR3 contains 14 residues. CDR1 and CDR2 from the germline V gene are SGDLS and YYNGEE. Trimming left V 4 bases short and J 4 bases short, with 15 bases between. The CDR3 loop is CASSTAGQNYEQYF. DNA of the CDR3: TGTGCCAGCAGCACGGCGGGACAGAATTACGAGCAGTACTTC.

The chain uses TRBV9 and TRBJ1-1; 8 bases are shared with TRBD1. Germline CDR1 and CDR2: SGDLS and YYNGEE. The CDR3 length is 14 residues. V lost 4 bases to trimming and J lost 8 bases; unmatched junction nucleotides: 10. The CDR3 here is CASSPATGVIEAFF. The CDR3 DNA sequence: TGTGCCAGCAGCCCCGCGACAGGGGTAATCGAAGCTTTCTTT.

The rearrangement links TRBV9 to TRBJ1-1; D remains ambiguous. Trimming shortened V by 4 bases and J by 4 bases, and 8 bases separated the two germline ends. The CDR3 extends over 12 amino acids. Germline V gene sequence: CDR1 SGDLS, CDR2 YYNGEE. CDR3: CASSLPGTEAFF. For the CDR3, the DNA is TGTGCCAGCAGCCTCCCGGGCACTGAAGCTTTCTTT.

CDR3 nucleotides: TGTGCCAGCAGTGATACCCGGGGCCCGGGGCCCCAGCATTTT. Protein: CASSDTRGPGPQHF. This sequence joins TRBV25-1 and TRBJ1-5; the D gene is possibly TRBD1 (5 bases). CDR3 length: 14 residues. V was clipped by 3 bases and J by 9 bases, with 15 bases between them. CDR1 and CDR2 from the germline V gene are MGHDK and SYGVNS.

The chain has TRBV5-6 and TRBJ1-1, with D tentatively TRBD1 (6 bases). V gave up 3 bases and J gave up 1 base, with 13 bases separating them. The germline gives CDR1 SGHDT, CDR2 YYEEEE. The CDR3 totals 15 residues. The CDR3 here is CASSSGHFPNTEAFF. The CDR3, as DNA: TGTGCCAGCAGCTCGGGACACTTCCCGAACACTGAAGCTTTCTTT.

The chain joins TRBV4-3 to TRBJ2-1, with 13 bases matching TRBD2. Germline CDR1 is LGHNA and CDR2 is YSLEER. J lost 10 bases, V lost 5 bases, and 8 bases had no gene match. The CDR3 extends over 15 amino acids. CDR3 DNA: TGCGCCAGCAGCTCTCGGACTAGCGGGAGTCCGGAGCAGTTCTTC. Translated, it gives CASSSRTSGSPEQFF.

The genes are TRBV9 and TRBJ1-4; a possible D gene is TRBD1 (6 bases). Germline V lookup: CDR1 SGDLS, CDR2 YYNGEE. V was pared by 0 bases and J by 2 bases, with 17 bases between. This CDR3 region has 18 residues. The CDR3 here is CASSVAAGGAATNEKLFF. The CDR3 DNA is TGTGCCAGCAGCGTAGCTGCCGGGGGCGCGGCTACTAATGAAAAACTGTTTTTT.

With regard to this clone: Other DNA sequences in this specimen translate into the identical CDR3. The V and J genes are TRBV27 and TRBJ1-5; 8 nucleotides align to TRBD1. V lost 2 bases, J lost 7 bases, and 7 bases stayed unmatched. Per germline, CDR1 MNHEY and CDR2 SMNVEV (reference sequence). CDR3 length equals 15 residues. CDR3 protein: CASSLGQGAGQPQHF. For the CDR3, the DNA is TGTGCCAGCAGTTTAGGGCAGGGGGCAGGGCAGCCCCAGCATTTT.

The rearrangement joins TRBV5-4 to TRBJ2-1; D is possibly TRBD2 (7 bases). The CDR3 covers 14 residues. Trimming stripped 7 bases from V and 7 bases from J, with 18 bases between. Germline V gene sequence: CDR1 SGHNT, CDR2 YYREEE (reference sequence). The CDR3 nucleotides are TGTGCCAGCCAAAGGGGGGAGGGACATAATGAGCAGTTCTTC. Its translation is CASQRGEGHNEQFF.

The V call is TRBV9, the J call TRBJ2-1; 10 positions agree with TRBD2. The junction had 11 bases not matched to a gene; V was cut back by 2 bases and J by 6 bases. This CDR3 is built from 17 residues. Germline-derived CDR1 and CDR2 are SGDLS and YYNGEE. CDR3 coding DNA: TGTGCCAGCAGCGTTCGGGAGCGGGAGGGCCCTCTCAATGAGCAGTTCTTC. Its translation is CASSVREREGPLNEQFF.

Remarks on this clone: At the DNA level, this CDR3 is encoded by other sequences in the same sample as well. This chain links TRBV18 with TRBJ2-5; D uncertain. Germline lookup yields CDR1 KGHSH and CDR2 LQKENI. V lost 2 bases and J 3 bases, leaving 4 bases between the germline ends. This CDR3 has 12 amino acids. The CDR3 DNA is TGTGCCAGCTCACCAGCCGAAGAGACCCAGTACTTC. It specifies CASSPAEETQYF. Full variable domain (missing parts from reference TRBV18 and TRBJ2-5): NAGVMQNPRHLVRRRGQEARLRCSPMKGHSHVYWYRQLPEEGLKFMVYLQKENIIDESGMPKERFSAEFPKEGPSILRIQQVVRGDSAAYFCASSPAEETQYFGPGTRLLVL.

The chain links TRBV10-3 to TRBJ2-2; 10 bases fit TRBD2. In germline, CDR1 is ENHRY, CDR2 SYGVKD. CDR3 length equals 13 residues. The J segment lost 5 bases and the V segment lost 10 bases, leaving 4 bases of the junction unmatched. CDR3 sequence reads: CATLAGVTGELFF. The CDR3 bases are TGTGCCACTCTAGCGGGAGTTACCGGGGAGCTGTTTTTT.

CDR3 sequence reads: CASSFRAGDYNEQFF. DNA for the CDR3: TGTGCCAGCAGCTTTCGAGCGGGAGACTACAATGAGCAGTTCTTC. The chain couples TRBV7-2 to TRBJ2-1; TRBD2 aligns across 8 bases. The ends lost 3 bases at V and 3 bases at J; junction bases unmatched: 4. CDR3 length: 15 residues. The germline CDR1 and CDR2 sequences are SGHTA and FQGNSA.

The rearrangement links TRBV19 to TRBJ2-2, with TRBD2 matching over 9 bases. V lost 1 base to trimming and J lost 5 bases; unmatched junction nucleotides: 5. The CDR3 has 16 amino acids. Germline V gene data show CDR1 as LNHDA and CDR2 as SQIVND (reference sequence). CDR3 protein: CASSIVSGSRTGELFF. As DNA, the CDR3 is TGTGCCAGTAGTATAGTTAGCGGGAGTAGAACCGGGGAGCTGTTTTTT.

In this sample, this clone turned up once. The chain employs TRBV7-9 and TRBJ1-2, with D perhaps matching TRBD1 (5 bases). This CDR3 has 17 amino acids. In germline, CDR1 is SEHNR, CDR2 FQNEAQ (reference sequence). Trimming stripped 5 bases from V and 0 bases from J, with 19 bases between. CDR3 DNA: TGTGCCAGCAGCCGATCGGGAGGGGACGTAGCTAACTATGGCTACACCTTC. This encodes CASSRSGGDVANYGYTF. Variable domain in full (rest from reference TRBV7-9 and TRBJ1-2): DTGVSQNPRHKITKRGQNVTFRCDPISEHNRLYWYRQTLGQGPEFLTYFQNEAQLEKSRLLSDRFSAERPKGSFSTLEIQRTEQGDSAMYLCASSRSGGDVANYGYTFGSGTRLTVV.